The 7 T cell receptor beta chains below all came from one sample that was sequenced in a study of cytomegalovirus exposure and HLA in healthy donors. It was with 60 Vbeta and 13 Jbeta primers that the PCR ran. Produced via immunoSEQ multiplex PCR; TCRdb's table is partial and in-frame only. This table holds about 150,000 clones, approximately 75% found once. The sequenced sample was PBMCs. These receptor sequences come from a young man in good health and CMV-seronegative.

The V call is TRBV11-2, the J call TRBJ2-1; TRBD2 aligns across 7 bases. The V segment lost 2 bases and the J segment 5 bases; nucleotides outside the gene matches: 9. The length of the CDR3 is 16 residues. CDR1 and CDR2 from the germline V gene are SGHAT and FQNNGV. The CDR3 nucleotides read TGTGCCAGCAGCTTATTGATGACTAGCCGGGACAATGAGCAGTTCTTC. Its protein product is CASSLLMTSRDNEQFF.

The gene calls are TRBV6-6 and TRBJ2-7, with 8 bases fitting TRBD1. J was trimmed by 1 base and V by 4 bases; bases with no gene match: 3. Germline V gives CDR1 MNHNY, CDR2 SVGAGI (reference sequence). This CDR3 spans 14 amino acids. CDR3 protein: CASSSGQGSYEQYF. DNA of the CDR3: TGTGCCAGCAGTTCCGGACAGGGTTCCTACGAGCAGTACTTC.

The chain is built from TRBV30 and TRBJ2-1; maybe TRBD1 (6 bases). Germline V gene sequence: CDR1 GTSNPN, CDR2 SVGIG (reference sequence). Trimming shortened V by 7 bases and J by 5 bases, and 15 bases separated the two germline ends. The CDR3 covers 13 residues. The CDR3 spells CAFGQSPHNEQFF. The CDR3 DNA reads as TGTGCCTTCGGACAGTCCCCCCACAATGAGCAGTTCTTC. Drawing the rest from reference TRBV30 and TRBJ2-1, the complete variable domain is SQTIHQWPATLVQPVGSPLSLECTVEGTSNPNLYWYRQAAGRGLQLLFYSVGIGQISSEVPQNLSASRPQDRQFILSSKKLLLSDSGFYLCAFGQSPHNEQFFGPGTRLTVL.

V and J are TRBV2 and TRBJ1-6; possibly TRBD1 for D (5 bases). Germline CDR1 reads SNHLY; CDR2 reads FYNNEI. The CDR3 runs to 14 residues. V shed 4 bases and J shed 10 bases, with 14 bases lying between them. DNA of the CDR3: TGTGCCAGCAGTGCAGTGCAGGGCCCCTCACCCCTCCACTTT. This translates into CASSAVQGPSPLHF. The full variable domain, in which reference TRBV2 and TRBJ1-6 provide the parts outside the CDR3, is EPEVTQTPSHQVTQMGQEVILRCVPISNHLYFYWYRQILGQKVEFLVSFYNNEISEKSEIFDDQFSVERPDGSNFTLKIRSTKLEDSAMYFCASSAVQGPSPLHFGNGTRLTVT.

The chain employs TRBV14 and TRBJ2-1; 10 bases align to TRBD1. The V and J ends lost 1 base and 6 bases, in that order; junction bases with no gene match: 6. The CDR3 is 16 amino acids. From germline, CDR1 is SGHDN and CDR2 FVKESK. CDR3 residues: CASSQGDRGPVNEQFF. CDR3 nucleotide sequence: TGTGCCAGCAGCCAAGGCGACAGGGGGCCCGTCAATGAGCAGTTCTTC.

This clone was counted a few times. One junction end does not reproduce the germline sequence, and a read error may be involved. The rearrangement uses TRBV4-1 and TRBJ2-2, with a tentative D call TRBD2 (5 bases). In germline, CDR1 is MGHRA, CDR2 YSYEKL. CDR3 size: 17 residues. The CDR3 loop is CASSQPQYYTRHRGAVF. The CDR3 bases are TGCGCCAGCAGCCAACCACAGTATTATACAAGGCACCGGGGAGCTGTTTTT.

The chain joins TRBV4-1 to TRBJ1-5; D gene ambiguous. Germline values: CDR1 MGHRA, CDR2 YSYEKL. Trimming removed 1 base at V and 5 bases at J, with 12 bases between. The CDR3 runs to 15 residues. DNA for the CDR3: TGCGCCAGCAGCCAAGGGGCTCGGGGAGATCAGCCCCAGCATTTT. The encoded protein is CASSQGARGDQPQHF.